Shown below are 30 T cell receptor beta chains from a single sample sequenced in a study of blood T cell repertoires in COVID-19. Generated by immunoSEQ multiplex PCR, the TCRdb table keeps only in-frame clones and is missing some. The table has about 70,000 clones, approximately 90% seen once. The sequenced sample was peripheral blood. The receptors were gathered from a man in his forties or fifties with COVID-19, enrolled during active disease.

This chain uses TRBV19 with TRBJ1-5; D is unclear. The CDR3 covers 13 residues. With 4 bases removed from V and 4 bases from J, the gap between germline ends came to 8 bases. Germline CDR1 and CDR2: LNHDA and SQIVND (reference sequence). The CDR3 DNA sequence: TGTGCCAGTAGTAGGGAGGATAATCAGCCCCAGCATTTT. This encodes CASSREDNQPQHF.

The chain couples TRBV9 to TRBJ1-4; D might be TRBD1 (5 bases). There are 14 residues in the CDR3. V lost 0 bases to trimming and J lost 4 bases, with 7 bases between them. CDR1 and CDR2 from the germline V gene are SGDLS and YYNGEE. This CDR3 reads CASSVGGVNEKLFF. The CDR3 nucleotides read TGTGCCAGCAGCGTAGGGGGGGTTAATGAAAAACTGTTTTTT.

CDR3 DNA: TGTGCCAGCAGTGGTCGGGAGGCCTGGGGTGAAAAACTGTTTTTT. It is translated as CASSGREAWGEKLFF. The chain combines TRBV28 with TRBJ1-4; D gene unclear. Germline values: CDR1 MDHEN, CDR2 SYDVKM. The length of the CDR3 is 15 residues. V gave up 5 bases and J gave up 7 bases, with 17 bases separating them.

CDR3 DNA sequence: TGCGCCAGCAGCCCCCAGACAGGGTACCAAGAGACCCAGTACTTC. Its protein product is CASSPQTGYQETQYF. The genes are TRBV5-1 and TRBJ2-5, with 7 bases lining up with TRBD1. Looked up from germline, CDR1 is SGHRS and CDR2 is YFSETQ. The CDR3 loop spans 15 amino acids. With V trimmed by 4 bases and J by 0 bases, 6 bases remained unmatched.

This sequence joins TRBV5-6 and TRBJ2-1; the match to TRBD1 covers 9 bases. Trimming removed 2 bases from V and 5 bases from J; junction bases left unmatched: 8. The CDR3 consists of 16 residues. The germline gives CDR1 SGHDT, CDR2 YYEEEE. In nucleotides, the CDR3 is TGTGCCAGCAGCTTAAGACTCGGGACAGGGCACAATGAGCAGTTCTTC. Translated, it gives CASSLRLGTGHNEQFF. The full variable domain, with the rest looked up from reference TRBV5-6 and TRBJ2-1, is DAGVTQSPTHLIKTRGQQVTLRCSPKSGHDTVSWYQQALGQGPQFIFQYYEEEERQRGNFPDRFSGHQFPNYSSELNVNALLLGDSALYLCASSLRLGTGHNEQFFGPGTRLTVL.

There are a few counts of this clone. The genes are TRBV5-1 and TRBJ2-7; 10 nucleotides line up with TRBD1. CDR1 and CDR2 (germline): SGHRS, YFSETQ. This CDR3 has 15 amino acids. V trimming: 4 bases; J trimming: 0 bases; junction bases outside the gene matches: 4. CDR3 sequence: CASSRGTGDSYEQYV. CDR3 bases: TGCGCCAGCAGCCGCGGGACAGGGGACTCCTACGAGCAGTACGTC.

This rearrangement joins TRBV6-1 to TRBJ2-5; 11 bases are shared with TRBD1. CDR1 MNHNS and CDR2 SASEGT come from the germline V gene. V trimming: 4 bases; J trimming: 1 base; junction bases outside the gene matches: 5. This CDR3 is built from 16 residues. CDR3 amino acids: CASSAGQGALQETQYF. The CDR3 coding sequence is TGTGCCAGCAGTGCCGGACAGGGGGCCCTCCAAGAGACCCAGTACTTC.

The chain carries TRBV11-2 and TRBJ2-3; D gene unclear. The ends were cut back, 3 bases at V and 7 bases at J, with 8 bases in the middle. The CDR3 loop spans 12 amino acids. Germline V lookup: CDR1 SGHAT, CDR2 FQNNGV. CDR3 region: CASSFGRHTQYF. Written as DNA, the CDR3 is TGTGCCAGCAGCTTCGGTCGTCATACGCAGTATTTT.

The rearrangement uses TRBV4-1 and TRBJ1-6; 8 nucleotides agree with TRBD1. Germline V gene lookup returns CDR1 MGHRA and CDR2 YSYEKL. V lost 2 bases to trimming and J lost 9 bases; unmatched junction nucleotides: 6. The CDR3 covers 15 residues. The DNA of the CDR3 is TGCGCCAGCAGCCAACTGACAGGGGATAGTTCACCCCTCCACTTT. Protein product: CASSQLTGDSSPLHF.

In this sample, this clone turned up once. The J gene is TRBJ2-7, the V gene TRBV4-1; D is unclear. Germline CDR1 reads MGHRA; CDR2 reads YSYEKL. This CDR3 has 13 amino acids. Trimming stripped 4 bases from V and 5 bases from J, with 12 bases between. The CDR3 is CASSLSLYDEQYF. CDR3 in DNA: TGCGCCAGCAGCCTGTCGCTCTACGACGAGCAGTACTTC.

The chain uses TRBV4-1 and TRBJ2-7; 7 nucleotides match TRBD2. The junction had 6 bases not matched to a gene; V was cut back by 1 base and J by 0 bases. CDR3 length equals 16 residues. The germline gives CDR1 MGHRA, CDR2 YSYEKL. The CDR3 DNA follows: TGCGCCAGCAGCCAAGTAACAGCGGGAAGCTCCTACGAGCAGTACTTC. The encoded protein is CASSQVTAGSSYEQYF.

This chain connects TRBV5-1 to TRBJ2-3, with D possibly matching TRBD1 (6 bases). The CDR3 is 14 amino acids. Trimming removed 0 bases at V and 4 bases at J, with 9 bases between. Germline CDR1 and CDR2: SGHRS and YFSETQ. Written as DNA, the CDR3 is TGCGCCAGCAGCTTGGGGGGGCTACCAGATACGCAGTATTTT. Encoded protein: CASSLGGLPDTQYF.

V is TRBV5-6 and J is TRBJ2-7, with 9 bases aligning to TRBD2. After removal of 4 bases from V and 6 bases from J, the junction contained 14 bases not matched to a gene. The germline CDR1 and CDR2 sequences are SGHDT and YYEEEE. The CDR3 runs to 16 residues. CDR3 loop: CASSPGSGRRPTEQYF. In DNA, the CDR3 is TGTGCCAGCAGCCCCGGAAGCGGGAGGAGGCCCACCGAGCAGTACTTC.

V and J are TRBV13 and TRBJ1-2; D is unclear. This CDR3 is 14 amino acids long. V lost 5 bases, J lost 4 bases, and 14 bases lay in between. Germline V gene lookup returns CDR1 PRHDT and CDR2 FYEKMQ (reference sequence). CDR3 loop: CASSLYTETYGYTF. The CDR3 bases are TGTGCCAGCAGCCTGTACACAGAGACCTATGGCTACACCTTC.

The chain carries TRBV9 and TRBJ2-1; 7 bases are shared with TRBD2. Trimming at V came to 3 bases and at J to 9 bases, leaving 12 bases not matched to a gene. Per germline, CDR1 SGDLS and CDR2 YYNGEE. The CDR3 loop spans 15 amino acids. CDR3 DNA: TGTGCCAGCAGCGACGCCCTAGCGGAAGCAGGTGAGCAGTTCTTC. Translated: CASSDALAEAGEQFF.

The chain has TRBV12-3 or TRBV12-4 and TRBJ1-2; no clear D. V dropped 5 bases and J dropped 5 bases, with 12 bases sitting between them. The CDR3 runs 13 residues. In nucleotides, the CDR3 is TGTGCCAGCAGTCCGGGAGATTATTATGGCTACACCTTC. Its protein product is CASSPGDYYGYTF.

The chain joins TRBV4-3 to TRBJ2-3; TRBD2 aligns across 11 bases. Germline loops: CDR1 LGHNA, CDR2 YSLEER. V lost 4 bases, J lost 2 bases, and 11 bases stayed unmatched. There are 18 residues in the CDR3. The CDR3 coding sequence is TGCGCCAGCAGCCGAATTCTAGCGGGAGGAGGATCCACAGATACGCAGTATTTT. Its protein product is CASSRILAGGGSTDTQYF.

The CDR3 loop is CASSRKKTGANRDPPYEQYF. The CDR3 DNA reads TGTGCCAGCAGTCGAAAAAAGACAGGGGCGAACCGGGACCCACCCTACGAGCAGTACTTC. V usage is TRBV6-6 and J usage is TRBJ2-7; 8 positions agree with TRBD1. The V gene's germline CDR1 is MNHNY and CDR2 SVGAGI (reference sequence). This CDR3 spans 20 amino acids. V shed 5 bases and J 2 bases; nucleotides not matched to a gene: 23.

This sequence joins TRBV28 and TRBJ2-7, with D possibly being TRBD1 (7 bases). Trimming removed 2 bases at V and 7 bases at J, with 12 bases between. This CDR3 has 13 amino acids. Germline CDR1 is MDHEN and CDR2 is SYDVKM. In nucleotides, the CDR3 is TGTGCCAGCAGTTTAAAGGGGGCGGGGGAGCAGTACGTC. It specifies CASSLKGAGEQYV.

The chain links TRBV5-5 to TRBJ1-2; the D gene is possibly TRBD1 (5 bases). Trimming took 3 bases from V and 2 from J, leaving 14 bases between them. Germline CDR1 and CDR2: SGHKS and YYEKEE (reference sequence). This CDR3 is 15 amino acids long. CDR3 residues: CASSSILTANYGYTF. The CDR3 DNA reads TGTGCCAGCAGCTCAATCCTGACAGCAAACTATGGCTACACCTTC.

This clone was counted only a few times. The chain employs TRBV5-1 and TRBJ1-1, with TRBD1 as a possible D gene (5 bases). The CDR3 is 14 residues long. The germline V and J ends were trimmed by 4 bases and 4 bases, with 14 bases remaining between them. Germline CDR1 reads SGHRS; CDR2 reads YFSETQ. The CDR3 protein is CASSLSGLGTEAFF. CDR3 coding DNA: TGCGCCAGCAGCCTCTCAGGGTTAGGCACTGAAGCTTTCTTT.

This chain links TRBV28 with TRBJ2-3; D is undetermined. The CDR3 runs to 11 residues. Germline V gene lookup returns CDR1 MDHEN and CDR2 SYDVKM. V was clipped by 5 bases and J by 4 bases, with 4 bases between them. The CDR3 reads CASSRADTQYF. The CDR3 DNA reads TGTGCCAGCAGTAGAGCAGATACGCAGTATTTT. Combining the CDR3 with reference TRBV28 and TRBJ2-3 gives the whole variable domain DVKVTQSSRYLVKRTGEKVFLECVQDMDHENMFWYRQDPGLGLRLIYFSYDVKMKEKGDIPEGYSVSREKKERFSLILESASTNQTSMYLCASSRADTQYFGPGTRLTVL.

This sequence joins TRBV19 and TRBJ1-6; tentatively, D is TRBD1 (5 bases). Deletions cut 4 bases from V and 9 bases from J, with 13 bases between. Germline V CDR1 and CDR2: LNHDA, SQIVND (reference sequence). This CDR3 has 14 residues. The CDR3 loop is CASSTMGLASPLHF. DNA of the CDR3: TGTGCCAGTAGTACCATGGGGCTCGCTTCACCCCTCCACTTT.

The V and J genes are TRBV5-1 and TRBJ2-3, with 7 bases that match TRBD2. The CDR3 has 16 residues. The germline V gene has CDR1 SGHRS and CDR2 YFSETQ. The J segment lost 6 bases and the V segment lost 4 bases, leaving 14 bases of the junction unmatched. The CDR3 is CASSNGLAEARDTQYF. The DNA for the CDR3 is TGCGCCAGCAGCAACGGTCTAGCGGAAGCCCGGGATACGCAGTATTTT.

This chain joins TRBV25-1 and TRBJ2-2; D might be TRBD2 (5 bases). Per germline, CDR1 MGHDK and CDR2 SYGVNS. This CDR3 has 13 residues. V shed 6 bases and J shed 7 bases, with 12 bases lying between them. CDR3: CASRAHGVGELFF. Here the CDR3 DNA reads TGTGCCAGCAGGGCCCACGGGGTCGGGGAGCTGTTTTTT.

The chain is built from TRBV18 and TRBJ1-5; 8 positions match TRBD1. V dropped 5 bases and J dropped 4; count of bases not matched to a gene: 7. The CDR3 consists of 15 residues. From germline, CDR1 is KGHSH and CDR2 LQKENI. CDR3 coding DNA: TGTGCCAGCTCAGCGACAGGGGTGGAAAATCAGCCCCAGCATTTT. Amino acid sequence: CASSATGVENQPQHF.

The count of this clone is one. This sequence joins TRBV30 and TRBJ2-7; D perhaps matches TRBD2 (5 bases). Deletions cut 1 base from V and 1 base from J, with 11 bases between. This CDR3 has 14 residues. Looked up from germline, CDR1 is GTSNPN and CDR2 is SVGIG (reference sequence). CDR3 loop: CAWSAAQRSYEQYF. Written as DNA, the CDR3 is TGTGCCTGGAGTGCGGCTCAGCGGTCCTACGAGCAGTACTTC.

This clone was counted once. The chain recombines TRBV18 with TRBJ2-7; D perhaps matches TRBD1 (5 bases). In germline, CDR1 is KGHSH, CDR2 LQKENI. Trimming stripped 1 base from V and 4 bases from J, with 11 bases between. The CDR3 consists of 14 residues. The CDR3 spells CASSPQQGSYEQYV. Here the CDR3 DNA reads TGTGCCAGCTCACCACAGCAGGGATCATACGAGCAGTACGTC.

The V gene is TRBV18, the J gene TRBJ2-3; 8 bases are shared with TRBD2. The CDR3 runs to 15 residues. Looked up from germline, CDR1 is KGHSH and CDR2 is LQKENI. After removal of 3 bases from V and 4 bases from J, the junction contained 6 bases not matched to a gene. For the CDR3, the DNA is TGTGCCAGCTCACCGGGACTAGATTTTGCAGATACGCAGTATTTT. Protein product: CASSPGLDFADTQYF.

This chain links TRBV5-1 with TRBJ1-1, with 11 positions matching TRBD1. This CDR3 contains 18 residues. The J segment lost 1 base and the V segment lost 3 bases, leaving 11 bases of the junction unmatched. CDR1 is SGHRS, CDR2 YFSETQ, per germline. The CDR3 here is CASSSNSWTGGRNTEAFF. CDR3 coding DNA: TGCGCCAGCAGCTCCAACAGCTGGACAGGGGGCCGGAACACTGAAGCTTTCTTT.